This entry is about one T cell receptor (beta chain). Its specificity is not known. Cells were stimulated nonspecifically with anti-CD3/anti-CD28 magnetic beads. Sorting selected CD4+ T cells upregulating both CD40 ligand and CD69. Anti-CD28/CD49d costimulation, CD40-blocking antibody and enfuvirtide were given to CD8-depleted PBMCs for 18 hours. Sequencing used immunoSEQ version 4 in survey mode. Some clones are missing from TCRdb's copy, which holds only in-frame ones; the method was immunoSEQ multiplex PCR. The data hold approximately 45,000 clones, with approximately 90% observed a single time. The data originate from a study of persistence of HIV-infected CD4 T cells. In the study overall: Median time on suppressive ART was less than nine years.

The sequenced sample was CD4+ T cells sorted from PBMCs after approximately 18-hour stimulation, obtained from a patient who received antiretroviral therapy. The receptor was isolated from an adult woman with HIV who was CMV-seropositive.

The CDR3 DNA reads as TGTGCCAGCAGCCAAGATACTCGGGAGACCCAGTACTTC. It encodes CASSQDTRETQYF. The chain employs TRBV3-1 (or the pseudogene TRBV3-2) and TRBJ2-5, with D uncertain. The CDR3 totals 13 residues. CDR1 LGHDT and CDR2 YNNKEL come from the germline V gene (reference sequence). The germline V and J ends were trimmed by 0 bases and 5 bases, with 7 bases remaining between them.